This T cell receptor beta chain was obtained from a study of post-analysis software for immune sequencing data. On the study more broadly: Several disease courses (relapsing-remitting, secondary progressive and progressive-relapsing) of multiple sclerosis were included.

CDR3 length: 13 residues. With 3 bases removed from V and 4 bases from J, the gap between germline ends came to 9 bases. Germline V gives CDR1 KGHSH, CDR2 LQKENI. cDNA libraries of TCR beta carried unique molecular identifiers. Researchers reported some 500,000 cDNA molecules coming from approximately 1 to 10 million T cells. TCRdb itself ran the PCR reads through MiXCR, one entry per CDR3 protein. The table lists 350,000 to 500,000 distinct CDR3 sequences, approximately 39% of them singletons. Of note for this clonotype: What it binds is unknown.

Study-wide results and limits: Multiple sclerosis patients showed significantly lower normalized Chao1 diversity than controls did. Roughly five TRBV segments appeared more often in patients than in controls, and TRBV5-6, TRBV5-1 and TRBV20-1 were among these. Analysis by F measure revealed that same-batch samples clustered strongly together.

Sequenced: blood. The clonotype comes from a girl aged 2-10 years with multiple sclerosis. The chain joins TRBV18 to TRBJ2-5; unclear D gene. CDR3 bases: TGTGCCAGCTCACCGACATGGGGAGAGACCCAGTACTTC. This gives the protein CASSPTWGETQYF.